These 25 T cell receptor beta chains share one sample of origin, sequenced in a study of early T cells in non-severe SARS-CoV-2 infection (dated by TCRdb to the early 2020s). Libraries came from 5' RACE. Sequencing relied on a NextSeq 500. TCRdb took the public reads, trimmed them with fastp at Q25, ran MiXCR for clone calling and kept in-frame beta chains. Every CDR3 protein is listed once, alongside the most common genes and DNA of its rows. The sample has about 63,000 distinct CDR3 sequences on record, over 10% of them singletons. The ten largest account for about 4.7% of the sample. Sequenced sample: whole blood. The receptors were sampled from an adult who was a healthcare worker with PCR-confirmed SARS-CoV-2 infection or an uninfected control (not recorded which).

This clonotype was seen only a few times. The rearrangement links TRBV25-1 to TRBJ1-5; D possibly corresponds to TRBD1 (5 bases). Trimming stripped 5 bases from V and 2 bases from J, with 25 bases between. Germline V gene lookup returns CDR1 MGHDK and CDR2 SYGVNS. The CDR3 extends over 19 amino acids. The CDR3 sequence: CASSKRHEPYKGGNQPQHF. For the CDR3, the DNA is TGTGCCAGCAGTAAAAGACACGAACCGTACAAAGGGGGCAATCAGCCCCAGCATTTT.

This clonotype was seen many times. This chain links TRBV7-9 with TRBJ1-1, with D unclear. V lost 2 bases, J lost 7 bases, and 11 bases lay in between. The CDR3 length is 13 residues. Germline CDR1 is SEHNR and CDR2 is FQNEAQ (reference sequence). CDR3: CASSLLGGLEAFF. CDR3 sequence (DNA): TGTGCCAGCAGCTTACTCGGCGGACTTGAAGCTTTCTTT.

The rearrangement joins TRBV20-1 to TRBJ2-1; the match to TRBD2 covers 14 bases. This CDR3 region has 17 residues. Per germline, CDR1 DFQATT and CDR2 SNEGSKA (reference sequence). The V gene end was trimmed by 4 bases and the J gene end by 1 base; junction bases not matched to a gene: 6. CDR3 protein: CSATTSGGAISYNEQFF. The CDR3 DNA reads TGCAGTGCTACGACTAGCGGGGGGGCCATATCCTACAATGAGCAGTTCTTC.

This clonotype was observed at least ten times. For the CDR3, the DNA is TGCAGTGCTAGAGATCTGACTAGCCCAGAGACCCAGTACTTC. Its protein is CSARDLTSPETQYF. The V gene is TRBV20-1, the J gene TRBJ2-5, with TRBD2 matching 7 bases. Per the germline V gene, CDR1 is DFQATT and CDR2 is SNEGSKA (reference sequence). The CDR3 length is 14 residues. V shed 0 bases and J 4 bases; nucleotides not matched to a gene: 5.

The V gene is TRBV29-1, the J gene TRBJ2-3; 9 nucleotides match TRBD1. The CDR3 consists of 14 residues. The V and J ends lost 5 bases and 6 bases, in that order; junction bases with no gene match: 9. Germline V gives CDR1 SQVTM, CDR2 ANQGSEA. The CDR3 region has the DNA TGCAGCGTTCACACAGGGGGCATTTCGGATACGCAGTATTTT. Translating gives CSVHTGGISDTQYF.

This clonotype showed up many times. This chain joins TRBV6-5 and TRBJ2-7; 9 bases map to TRBD2. This CDR3 has 14 amino acids. V was clipped by 5 bases and J by 3 bases; unmatched bases: 5. Germline V gene lookup returns CDR1 MNHEY and CDR2 SVGAGI. This CDR3 reads CASSRLAEHYEQYF. Written as DNA, the CDR3 is TGTGCCAGCAGTAGACTAGCGGAGCACTACGAGCAGTACTTC.

This clonotype appeared a few times. This sequence joins TRBV20-1 and TRBJ1-6; D gene ambiguous. V was cut by 6 bases and J by 0 bases, with 6 bases left in between. This CDR3 contains 13 residues. Germline lookup yields CDR1 DFQATT and CDR2 SNEGSKA (reference sequence). In nucleotides, the CDR3 is TGCAGTGCGCTTAGCTCCTATAATTCACCCCTCCACTTT. Encoded protein: CSALSSYNSPLHF.

This clonotype was counted at least ten times. The gene calls are TRBV11-2 and TRBJ1-1, with a weak D call TRBD1 (5 bases). The CDR3 spans 13 residues. Trimming shortened V by 5 bases and J by 5 bases, and 12 bases separated the two germline ends. From germline, CDR1 is SGHAT and CDR2 FQNNGV. The CDR3 reads CASSPRRGTEAFF. CDR3 coding DNA: TGTGCCAGCAGCCCGAGGAGGGGTACTGAAGCTTTCTTT.

This clonotype occurred many times. The genes are TRBV5-6 and TRBJ1-2; D uncertain. Trimming removed 6 bases from V and 11 bases from J, with 23 bases in between. Germline lookup yields CDR1 SGHDT and CDR2 YYEEEE. The CDR3 is made up of 14 amino acids. The DNA of the CDR3 is TGTGCCAGCACCCCCCTTTTTGGGCGCAGGAGTTACACCTTC. Amino acids: CASTPLFGRRSYTF.

This clonotype was found a few times. The chain has TRBV6-2 or TRBV6-3 and TRBJ2-1, with D perhaps matching TRBD1 or TRBD2 (5 bases each). V was trimmed by 5 bases and J by 7 bases, leaving 12 bases between them. CDR3 length: 13 residues. Germline V gives CDR1 MNHEY, CDR2 SVGEGT. The CDR3 here is CASSGTETNEQFF. The CDR3 DNA reads as TGTGCCAGCAGTGGGACGGAGACTAATGAGCAGTTCTTC.

This chain connects TRBV11-3 to TRBJ2-3; no definite D call. Germline values: CDR1 SGHNT, CDR2 YENEEA. The CDR3 has 14 residues. Trimming pared 5 bases from V and 2 bases from J, leaving 11 bases between. CDR3 nucleotide sequence: TGTGCCAGCAGCCCCCGAGGCTTCACAGATACGCAGTATTTT. It is translated as CASSPRGFTDTQYF.

In its sample, this clonotype was seen a few times. The chain has TRBV6-2 or TRBV6-3 and TRBJ2-1; a weak D match, TRBD1 (6 bases). This CDR3 contains 14 residues. V lost 4 bases and J 5 bases, leaving 12 bases between the germline ends. Germline V gives CDR1 MNHEY, CDR2 SVGEGT. In DNA form, the CDR3 reads TGTGCCAGCAGTTTGCGGAGACAGGACAATGAGCAGTTCTTC. Translating gives CASSLRRQDNEQFF.

This clonotype was seen repeatedly, ten times or more. This chain links TRBV7-6 with TRBJ2-3; possible D gene TRBD1, 6 bases. Deletions cut 5 bases from V and 2 bases from J, with 14 bases between. The germline V gene has CDR1 SGHVS and CDR2 FNYEAQ. The CDR3 has 15 amino acids. The CDR3 DNA reads TGTGCCAGCAGCCAGGTGAGACAGGACACAGATACGCAGTATTTT. Its protein is CASSQVRQDTDTQYF.

The table lists this clonotype with a few counts. The gene calls are TRBV5-5 and TRBJ2-3; D ambiguous. The germline V and J ends were trimmed by 1 base and 1 base, with 10 bases remaining between them. This CDR3 spans 15 amino acids. The germline gives CDR1 SGHKS, CDR2 YYEKEE (reference sequence). CDR3 sequence reads: CASSLTGFGTDTQYF. The CDR3 DNA reads TGTGCCAGCAGCTTGACCGGGTTTGGCACAGATACGCAGTATTTT.

The rearrangement links TRBV6-6 to TRBJ1-2, with a possible D match to TRBD1 (5 bases). Trimming cost V 3 bases and J 2 bases, with 13 bases left between them. In germline, CDR1 is MNHNY, CDR2 SVGAGI (reference sequence). The CDR3 is 15 residues long. CDR3 DNA sequence: TGTGCCAGCAGTTATTCTGGGGGTCTAAACTATGGCTACACCTTC. Its translation is CASSYSGGLNYGYTF.

This clonotype was seen only a few times. The rearrangement links TRBV7-9 to TRBJ2-7; TRBD1 matches at 7 bases. Germline V gene sequence: CDR1 SEHNR, CDR2 FQNEAQ (reference sequence). CDR3 length: 18 residues. The V gene end was trimmed by 5 bases and the J gene end by 6 bases; junction bases not matched to a gene: 22. CDR3: CASSENKHPGTALREQYF. The CDR3 nucleotides read TGTGCCAGCAGCGAAAACAAACATCCCGGGACAGCGCTGCGCGAGCAGTACTTC.

Ten or more counts support this clonotype. This chain links TRBV6-6 with TRBJ1-1, with a weak D call TRBD1 (6 bases). V gave up 0 bases and J gave up 3 bases, with 14 bases separating them. The length of the CDR3 is 16 residues. Germline loops: CDR1 MNHNY, CDR2 SVGAGI (reference sequence). The DNA of the CDR3 is TGTGCCAGCAGTTACTCTGGGGGCAGAGGAGACACTGAAGCTTTCTTT. It specifies CASSYSGGRGDTEAFF.

V usage is TRBV9 and J usage is TRBJ2-1; 11 nucleotides match TRBD2. The junction had 3 bases not matched to a gene; V was cut back by 3 bases and J by 4 bases. The CDR3 is 15 residues long. Germline assignment: CDR1 SGDLS and CDR2 YYNGEE. The CDR3 coding sequence is TGTGCCAGCAGCGCTAGCGGGGGGAAATACAATGAGCAGTTCTTC. Residues: CASSASGGKYNEQFF. The full variable domain, with the rest looked up from reference TRBV9 and TRBJ2-1, is DSGVTQTPKHLITATGQRVTLRCSPRSGDLSVYWYQQSLDQGLQFLIQYYNGEERAKGNILERFSAQQFPDLHSELNLSSLELGDSALYFCASSASGGKYNEQFFGPGTRLTVL.

The table lists this clonotype with many counts. The chain links TRBV3-1 to TRBJ2-1; the D is unclear. Trimming shortened V by 3 bases and J by 6 bases, and 3 bases separated the two germline ends. The germline V gene encodes CDR1 LGHDT and CDR2 YNNKEL (reference sequence). There are 11 residues in the CDR3. The CDR3 reads CASSQLNEQFF. As DNA, the CDR3 is TGTGCCAGCAGCCAGCTCAATGAGCAGTTCTTC.

This clonotype has only a few counts. The chain joins TRBV7-2 to TRBJ2-7; 8 nucleotides agree with TRBD2. Trimming cost V 5 bases and J 2 bases; bases outside gene matches: 5. This CDR3 has 14 residues. In germline, CDR1 is SGHTA, CDR2 FQGNSA. The CDR3 sequence is CASSLGLATYEQYF. CDR3 DNA: TGTGCCAGCAGCCTCGGACTAGCAACCTACGAGCAGTACTTC.

The rearrangement joins TRBV18 to TRBJ1-4; no clear D gene. The CDR3 totals 15 residues. Germline V gene data show CDR1 as KGHSH and CDR2 as LQKENI. Trimming pared 0 bases from V and 4 bases from J, leaving 9 bases between. The CDR3 nucleotides are TGTGCCAGCTCACCACCGTCAGCTTTTAATGAAAAACTGTTTTTT. Encoded protein: CASSPPSAFNEKLFF. The variable domain in full, completed from reference TRBV18 and TRBJ1-4, reads NAGVMQNPRHLVRRRGQEARLRCSPMKGHSHVYWYRQLPEEGLKFMVYLQKENIIDESGMPKERFSAEFPKEGPSILRIQQVVRGDSAAYFCASSPPSAFNEKLFFGSGTQLSVL.

This clonotype was picked up a small number of times. The V call is TRBV29-1, the J call TRBJ2-3; D call uncertain. CDR3 length: 15 residues. Deletions cut 0 bases from V and 0 bases from J, with 10 bases between. CDR1 SQVTM and CDR2 ANQGSEA come from the germline V gene. In nucleotides, the CDR3 is TGCAGCGTTGAAGATTACCTAGAAAGCACAGATACGCAGTATTTT. Amino acid sequence: CSVEDYLESTDTQYF.

This clonotype was seen repeatedly, ten times or more. Here the CDR3 reads CASSLEGVRETQYF. CDR3 DNA: TGCGCCAGCAGCTTGGAAGGGGTACGGGAGACCCAGTACTTC. The chain has TRBV5-1 and TRBJ2-5; the D gene is possibly TRBD1 (5 bases). Germline values: CDR1 SGHRS, CDR2 YFSETQ. The CDR3 is 14 amino acids. V lost 0 bases and J 5 bases, leaving 11 bases between the germline ends.

This clonotype occurred many times. The chain is built from TRBV20-1 and TRBJ2-1, with 9 nucleotides matching TRBD2. Germline values: CDR1 DFQATT, CDR2 SNEGSKA (reference sequence). The CDR3 is 14 amino acids. J was trimmed by 2 bases and V by 5 bases; bases with no gene match: 4. The CDR3 DNA follows: TGCAGTGCTGGGATAGCGGGGGCCTACAATGAGCAGTTCTTC. It encodes CSAGIAGAYNEQFF.

At least ten counts were recorded for this clonotype. The genes are TRBV19 and TRBJ2-5; 8 positions match TRBD1. This CDR3 is 12 amino acids long. Germline assignment: CDR1 LNHDA and CDR2 SQIVND (reference sequence). With V trimmed by 7 bases and J by 5 bases, 3 bases remained unmatched. The CDR3 region has the DNA TGTGCCAGTACAGGGGGCAGGGAGACCCAGTACTTC. Its protein product is CASTGGRETQYF.